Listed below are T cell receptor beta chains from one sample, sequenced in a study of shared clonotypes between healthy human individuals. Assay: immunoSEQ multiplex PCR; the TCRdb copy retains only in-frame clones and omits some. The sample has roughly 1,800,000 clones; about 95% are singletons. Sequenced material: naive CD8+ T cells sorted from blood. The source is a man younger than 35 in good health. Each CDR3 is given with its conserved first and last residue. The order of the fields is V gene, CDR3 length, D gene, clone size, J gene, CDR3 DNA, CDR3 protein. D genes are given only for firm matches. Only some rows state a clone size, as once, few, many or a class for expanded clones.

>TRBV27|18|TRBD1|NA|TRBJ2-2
TGTGCCAGCAGTTTAAGGATCCCGGGACAGGCCCGCGCCGGGGAGCTGTTTTTT
CASSLRIPGQARAGELFF
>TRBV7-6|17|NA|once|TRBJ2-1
TGTGCCAGCAGCCATCCTGAGCCGGGACTTATTGACAATGAGCAGTTCTTC
CASSHPEPGLIDNEQFF
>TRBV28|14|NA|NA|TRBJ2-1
TGTGCCAGCAGTTTACTCCACCTCAGCGATGAGCAGTTCTTC
CASSLLHLSDEQFF
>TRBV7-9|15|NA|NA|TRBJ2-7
TGTGCCAGCAGCTTACGGCCTCAGGAATCCTACGAGCAGTACTTC
CASSLRPQESYEQYF
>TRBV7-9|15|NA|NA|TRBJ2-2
TGTGCCAGCAGCTTACCGGACACTGGAGGGCGAGAGCTGTTTTTT
CASSLPDTGGRELFF
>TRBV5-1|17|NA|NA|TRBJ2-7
TGCGCCAGCAGCTTGACTGGGTTCGAAGGGAACACCTACGAGCAGTACTTC
CASSLTGFEGNTYEQYF
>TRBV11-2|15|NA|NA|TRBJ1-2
TGTGCCAGCAGCTTCTATTCAACGGGGAACTATGGCTACACCTTC
CASSFYSTGNYGYTF
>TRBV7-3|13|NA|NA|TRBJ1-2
TGTGCCAGCAGCCCGACAGAAAACTATGGCTACACCTTC
CASSPTENYGYTF
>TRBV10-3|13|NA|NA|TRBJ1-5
TGTGCCATCAGTGTTGTCAGCCATCAGCCCCAGCATTTT
CAISVVSHQPQHF
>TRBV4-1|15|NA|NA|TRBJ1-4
TGCGCCAGCAGCCGGCACCAGGGTGGTGCTGAAAAACTGTTTTTT
CASSRHQGGAEKLFF